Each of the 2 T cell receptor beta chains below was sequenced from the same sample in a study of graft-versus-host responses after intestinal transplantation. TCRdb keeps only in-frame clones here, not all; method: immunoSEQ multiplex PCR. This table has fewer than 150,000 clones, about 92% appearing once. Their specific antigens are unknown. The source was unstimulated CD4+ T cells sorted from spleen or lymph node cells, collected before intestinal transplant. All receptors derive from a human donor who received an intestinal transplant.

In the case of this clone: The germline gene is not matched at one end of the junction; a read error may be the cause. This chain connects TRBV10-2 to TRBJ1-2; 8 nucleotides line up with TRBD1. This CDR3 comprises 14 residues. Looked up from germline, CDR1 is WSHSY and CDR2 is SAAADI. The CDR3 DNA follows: TGCGCCAGCAGTGAACCCGGACAGGGAAGGAGGGCCTTCTTC. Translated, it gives CASSEPGQGRRAFF.

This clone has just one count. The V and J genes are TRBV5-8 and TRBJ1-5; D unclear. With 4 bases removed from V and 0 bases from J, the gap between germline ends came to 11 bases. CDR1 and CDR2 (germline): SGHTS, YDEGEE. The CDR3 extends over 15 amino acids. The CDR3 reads CASSQKQVSNQPQHF. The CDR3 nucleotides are TGTGCCAGCAGCCAAAAGCAGGTTAGCAATCAGCCCCAGCATTTT.